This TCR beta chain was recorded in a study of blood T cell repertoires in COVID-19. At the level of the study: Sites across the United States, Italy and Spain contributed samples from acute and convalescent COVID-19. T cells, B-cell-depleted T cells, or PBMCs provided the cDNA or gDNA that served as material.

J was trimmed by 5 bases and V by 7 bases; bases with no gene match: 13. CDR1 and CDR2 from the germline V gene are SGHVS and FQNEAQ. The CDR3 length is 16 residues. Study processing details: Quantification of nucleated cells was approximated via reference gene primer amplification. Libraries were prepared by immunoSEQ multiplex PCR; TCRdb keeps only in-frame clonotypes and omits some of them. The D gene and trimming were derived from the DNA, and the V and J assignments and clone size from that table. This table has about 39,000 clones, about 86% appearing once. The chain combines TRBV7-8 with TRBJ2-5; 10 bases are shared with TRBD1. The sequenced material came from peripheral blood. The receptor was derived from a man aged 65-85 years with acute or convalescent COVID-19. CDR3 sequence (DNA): TGTGCCAGCACCGACCGGGACAGGGGACGTGTGGAGACCCAGTACTTC. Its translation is CASTDRDRGRVETQYF.